What follows are 23 T cell receptor beta chains derived from one specimen sequenced in a study of beta chain features in type 1 diabetes (dated 2018 in TCRdb). The library was produced with the immunoSEQ multiplex PCR assay. The entire isolated RNA was reverse transcribed using the High Capacity cDNA Reverse Transcription Kit, and thus expressed TCRB transcripts were sequenced. Drawn from immuneACCESS, this table holds only the in-frame rearrangements with V and J called that TCRdb kept. Clones are partly lost; checked studies trace under half to an unresolved V gene and leave the rest unexplained. The sample records some 330,000 clones, 9.5% to 12% of which are singletons. The ten top clones hold roughly 0.016% of the sample. The sequenced sample consisted of naive CD4+ T cells from blood. The cell subset or site label for this specimen denotes: true naive CD4+ T cells. The receptors were gathered from a woman aged 30 to 39 in good health.

This clone turned up a few times. This chain connects TRBV11-2 to TRBJ1-1, with 7 positions matching TRBD1. V dropped 3 bases and J dropped 4; count of bases not matched to a gene: 5. Germline assignment: CDR1 SGHAT and CDR2 FQNNGV. This CDR3 region has 14 residues. The CDR3 region has the DNA TGTGCCAGCAGCTTGGTGGGACAGAGCACTGAAGCTTTCTTT. Its protein product is CASSLVGQSTEAFF.

The chain couples TRBV29-1 to TRBJ1-1; D gene unclear. CDR3 length equals 16 residues. V was shortened by 4 bases and J by 0 bases, with 18 bases between the two germline ends. Germline lookup yields CDR1 SQVTM and CDR2 ANQGSEA. The CDR3 DNA follows: TGCAGCGTTGTTCCCCGCGTCGGTGGGCTGAACACTGAAGCTTTCTTT. This translates into CSVVPRVGGLNTEAFF. Combining the CDR3 with reference TRBV29-1 and TRBJ1-1 gives the whole variable domain SAVISQKPSRDICQRGTSLTIQCQVDSQVTMMFWYRQQPGQSLTLIATANQGSEATYESGFVIDKFPISRPNLTFSTLTVSNMSPEDSSIYLCSVVPRVGGLNTEAFFGQGTRLTVV.

The chain uses TRBV9 and TRBJ1-2; D gene uncertain. The germline V and J ends were trimmed by 1 base and 4 bases, with 11 bases remaining between them. Germline loops: CDR1 SGDLS, CDR2 YYNGEE. The CDR3 has 14 amino acids. CDR3 in DNA: TGTGCCAGCAGCGTAAGCGACCGCGCCTATGGCTACACCTTC. Its translation: CASSVSDRAYGYTF.

There are a few counts of this clone. V usage is TRBV5-6 and J usage is TRBJ1-5, with a tentative D call TRBD1 (6 bases). The V and J ends lost 1 base and 6 bases respectively, with 17 bases between them. Per the germline V gene, CDR1 is SGHDT and CDR2 is YYEEEE. This CDR3 spans 16 amino acids. The CDR3 DNA reads as TGTGCCAGCAGCTTGTTGGGGGCTCGCAATAGTCAGCCCCAGCATTTT. Its translation is CASSLLGARNSQPQHF.

This clone was counted between two and nine times. The rearrangement uses TRBV7-2 and TRBJ2-1; D perhaps matches TRBD1 (7 bases). CDR1 and CDR2 (germline): SGHTA, FQGNSA. Trimming pared 5 bases from V and 8 bases from J, leaving 19 bases between. The CDR3 runs 15 residues. CDR3 DNA sequence: TGTGCCAGCAGCCGAGACAGGGACTCAGGGTATGAGCAGTTCTTC. It translates to CASSRDRDSGYEQFF.

This clone was seen more than once but under ten times. This rearrangement joins TRBV6-4 to TRBJ2-2; maybe TRBD1 (6 bases). Germline CDR1 reads MRHNA; CDR2 reads SNTAGT. This CDR3 has 14 amino acids. Trimming cost V 5 bases and J 7 bases, with 14 bases left between them. CDR3 in amino acids: CASSPTTGYGELFF. The CDR3 region has the DNA TGTGCCAGCAGTCCAACCACAGGGTACGGGGAGCTGTTTTTT.

This clone has just a few counts. The chain joins TRBV15 to TRBJ2-1; 7 positions agree with TRBD2. Trimming took 1 base from V and 10 from J; bases not matched to a gene: 7. Germline CDR1 reads LNHNV; CDR2 reads YYDKDF (reference sequence). CDR3 size: 14 residues. The CDR3 region is CATSRVSGYQEQFF. In nucleotides, the CDR3 is TGTGCCACCAGCAGAGTTAGCGGGTACCAAGAGCAGTTCTTC.

V gene TRBV4-3 combines with J gene TRBJ1-5, with 7 bases aligning to TRBD1. Germline CDR1 reads LGHNA; CDR2 reads YSLEER. The CDR3 is made up of 17 amino acids. Losses at the gene ends were 4 bases for V and 2 bases for J; bases not matched to a gene: 11. The CDR3 nucleotides read TGCGCCAGCAGCCCTCAATACAGGGGAATCGGCAATCAGCCCCAGCATTTT. Translated, it gives CASSPQYRGIGNQPQHF.

This clone was observed a few times. The genes are TRBV15 and TRBJ2-3; 7 bases agree with TRBD2. Germline V gives CDR1 LNHNV, CDR2 YYDKDF (reference sequence). The CDR3 runs to 17 residues. V lost 0 bases to trimming and J lost 5 bases; unmatched junction nucleotides: 11. The CDR3 bases are TGTGCCACCAGCAGAGATGTGGTGGCGGGAGTCGGAGATACGCAGTATTTT. This sequence encodes CATSRDVVAGVGDTQYF.

The chain recombines TRBV5-1 with TRBJ2-2; 13 bases fit TRBD2. The germline gives CDR1 SGHRS, CDR2 YFSETQ. Trimming took 4 bases from V and 1 from J; bases not matched to a gene: 7. This CDR3 comprises 18 residues. The CDR3 region has the DNA TGCGCCAGCAGCCAGAGGGGACTAGCGGGAATGAACACCGGGGAGCTGTTTTTT. Protein: CASSQRGLAGMNTGELFF.

J is TRBJ1-5 and V is TRBV28; 7 positions agree with TRBD1. V shed 2 bases, J shed 0 bases, and the junction held 10 bases outside the gene matches. The V gene's germline CDR1 is MDHEN and CDR2 SYDVKM. The CDR3 contains 18 residues. CDR3 DNA: TGTGCCAGCAGTTTACCCGGCACAGGGGCGGTTAGCAATCAGCCCCAGCATTTT. It is translated as CASSLPGTGAVSNQPQHF. Full variable domain (remainder filled in from reference TRBV28 and TRBJ1-5): DVKVTQSSRYLVKRTGEKVFLECVQDMDHENMFWYRQDPGLGLRLIYFSYDVKMKEKGDIPEGYSVSREKKERFSLILESASTNQTSMYLCASSLPGTGAVSNQPQHFGDGTRLSIL.

The gene calls are TRBV27 and TRBJ2-2; 15 bases line up with TRBD2. CDR1 and CDR2 (germline): MNHEY, SMNVEV (reference sequence). The CDR3 consists of 18 residues. V shed 3 bases, J shed 4 bases, and the junction held 6 bases outside the gene matches. The DNA for the CDR3 is TGTGCCAGCAGTTTCCCGGGACTAGCGGGAGGTAGCACCGGGGAGCTGTTTTTT. Translated, it gives CASSFPGLAGGSTGELFF.

In this sample, this clone turned up a few times. V is TRBV28 and J is TRBJ2-1, with 7 positions matching TRBD2. With V trimmed by 6 bases and J by 4 bases, 6 bases remained unmatched. There are 14 residues in the CDR3. CDR1 is MDHEN, CDR2 SYDVKM, per germline. This CDR3 is CASRQRDSYNEQFF. CDR3 nucleotide sequence: TGTGCCAGCAGACAGCGGGATAGTTACAATGAGCAGTTCTTC.

The genes are TRBV2 and TRBJ2-6; 7 nucleotides align to TRBD1. CDR3 length: 14 residues. Germline loops: CDR1 SNHLY, CDR2 FYNNEI. Losses at the gene ends were 6 bases for V and 10 bases for J; bases not matched to a gene: 9. The CDR3 nucleotides read TGTGCCAGCAGGGCGAGACAGGGTCAAAACGTCCTGACTTTC. Its translation is CASRARQGQNVLTF.

The rearrangement uses TRBV6-6 and TRBJ2-7, with D possibly TRBD2 on 6 matching bases. The CDR3 has 15 amino acids. Trimming shortened V by 6 bases and J by 3 bases, and 18 bases separated the two germline ends. CDR1 is MNHNY and CDR2 is SVGAGI in the germline V gene (reference sequence). The chain's CDR3 is CASRGVGGTDYEQYF. The CDR3 bases are TGTGCCAGCAGAGGGGTGGGCGGGACGGACTACGAGCAGTACTTC.

This clone was seen a few times. The chain recombines TRBV10-3 with TRBJ2-1; tentative D call: TRBD2 (6 bases). The CDR3 covers 15 residues. Germline V CDR1 and CDR2: ENHRY, SYGVKD. The ends were cut back, 7 bases at V and 0 bases at J, with 13 bases in the middle. CDR3 sequence reads: CAITGVATSYNEQFF. For the CDR3, the DNA is TGTGCCATCACGGGAGTAGCGACCTCCTACAATGAGCAGTTCTTC.

This clone turned up a few times. The chain has TRBV7-9 and TRBJ2-7; 9 nucleotides match TRBD1. Losses at the gene ends were 5 bases for V and 4 bases for J; bases not matched to a gene: 6. This CDR3 spans 14 amino acids. Germline values: CDR1 SEHNR, CDR2 FQNEAQ (reference sequence). In DNA form, the CDR3 reads TGTGCCAGCAGCCCCGGACAGGGGAGGTACGAGCAGTACTTC. Its translation: CASSPGQGRYEQYF.

The chain is built from TRBV28 and TRBJ2-7; TRBD2 aligns across 7 bases. The germline CDR1 and CDR2 sequences are MDHEN and SYDVKM. The CDR3 runs 14 residues. V was clipped by 2 bases and J by 6 bases; unmatched bases: 7. The CDR3, as DNA: TGTGCCAGCAGTTTAAGGAACTCGGGGGGCGAGCAGTACTTC. This codes for CASSLRNSGGEQYF.

The V gene is TRBV11-2, the J gene TRBJ2-7; D is ambiguous. The CDR3 loop spans 13 amino acids. The ends were cut back, 3 bases at V and 1 base at J, with 7 bases in the middle. Germline V lookup: CDR1 SGHAT, CDR2 FQNNGV. This chain's CDR3 is CASSFDTSYEQYF. CDR3 in DNA: TGTGCCAGCAGCTTCGACACATCCTACGAGCAGTACTTC.

This clone was observed a handful of times. The rearrangement links TRBV2 to TRBJ2-1; D gene ambiguous. The V and J ends lost 7 bases and 0 bases respectively, with 10 bases between them. The CDR3 has 14 residues. Germline V gene data show CDR1 as SNHLY and CDR2 as FYNNEI. DNA of the CDR3: TGTGCCAGCACCGAGGAGAGCTCCTACAATGAGCAGTTCTTC. Amino acid sequence: CASTEESSYNEQFF.

This clone has ten or more counts. Other DNA sequences in the sample encode the same CDR3. This sequence joins TRBV29-1 and TRBJ2-2; no clear D. V lost 4 bases and J 1 base, leaving 4 bases between the germline ends. The CDR3 is 12 amino acids. Germline V lookup: CDR1 SQVTM, CDR2 ANQGSEA. CDR3 DNA: TGCAGCGTTGGGCAGAACACCGGGGAGCTGTTTTTT. Its translation: CSVGQNTGELFF.

This clone occurred a few times. This sequence joins TRBV18 and TRBJ2-4; weak D call: TRBD2 (6 bases). The V gene's germline CDR1 is KGHSH and CDR2 LQKENI. V lost 6 bases and J 14 bases, leaving 20 bases between the germline ends. The CDR3 totals 13 residues. CDR3 in amino acids: CASSLIDGGVEYF. In DNA form, the CDR3 reads TGTGCCAGCTCGCTCATCGACGGGGGTGTTGAGTACTTC.

The rearrangement joins TRBV5-4 to TRBJ2-7; possibly TRBD2 for D (5 bases). The germline V gene encodes CDR1 SGHNT and CDR2 YYREEE (reference sequence). Deletions cut 1 base from V and 4 bases from J, with 9 bases between. The CDR3 is made up of 13 amino acids. The CDR3 protein is CASSLRGEYEQYF. DNA of the CDR3: TGTGCCAGCAGCTTGCGGGGTGAATACGAGCAGTACTTC.